What follows are 22 T cell receptor beta chains derived from one specimen sequenced in a study of T cell repertoires in cytomegalovirus infection. TCRdb redid the calling of the reads with MiXCR, one entry per CDR3 protein. The table lists about 830,000 distinct CDR3 sequences, 32% of them singletons. Antigens of these TCRs are unknown. The source was cultured CD8+ T cells from PBMCs, collected from culture after CMV antigen stimulation. Receptors originate from a human donor in good health (CMV status not recorded). Some clones in this sample may be carry-over from other donors' samples.

This clonotype was observed many times. V is TRBV7-8 and J is TRBJ1-4, with TRBD1 as a possible D gene (6 bases). Germline V CDR1 and CDR2: SGHVS, FQNEAQ. V shed 0 bases and J shed 0 bases, with 17 bases lying between them. This CDR3 contains 19 residues. The CDR3 DNA reads as TGTGCCAGCAGCTTAGCCCCGGGGGACATTTGGGCAACTAATGAAAAACTGTTTTTT. Its translation: CASSLAPGDIWATNEKLFF.

The rearrangement joins TRBV27 to TRBJ1-5, with D tentatively TRBD1 (5 bases). Looked up from germline, CDR1 is MNHEY and CDR2 is SMNVEV (reference sequence). This CDR3 is built from 15 residues. V gave up 5 bases and J gave up 3 bases, with 14 bases separating them. CDR3 sequence reads: CASSEKGFHNQPQHF. The CDR3 bases are TGTGCCAGCAGTGAAAAGGGGTTCCACAATCAGCCCCAGCATTTT.

V usage is TRBV19 and J usage is TRBJ2-1; weak D call: TRBD2 (6 bases). There are 14 residues in the CDR3. V gave up 6 bases and J gave up 9 bases, with 18 bases separating them. Germline lookup yields CDR1 LNHDA and CDR2 SQIVND (reference sequence). Written as DNA, the CDR3 is TGTGCCAGTAGACCACAGCAGAGGGGAGGTGAGCAGTTCTTC. Its protein product is CASRPQQRGGEQFF.

This chain connects TRBV19 to TRBJ1-5; 7 bases match TRBD1. V lost 6 bases and J lost 1; bases outside the gene matches: 6. CDR3 length: 15 amino acids. The germline gives CDR1 LNHDA, CDR2 SQIVND (reference sequence). CDR3 protein: CASSDRVVSNQPQHF. CDR3 coding DNA: TGTGCCAGTAGCGACAGGGTGGTAAGCAATCAGCCCCAGCATTTT.

This clonotype has only a few counts. The V and J genes are TRBV12-3 or TRBV12-4 and TRBJ1-2, with 9 bases matching TRBD1. The ends lost 5 bases at V and 4 bases at J; junction bases unmatched: 14. The CDR3 sequence is 17 residues long. The CDR3 loop reads CASSLPGQGIPTYGYTF. CDR3 sequence (DNA): TGTGCCAGCAGTCTTCCGGGACAGGGAATCCCCACCTATGGCTACACCTTC.

In its sample, this clonotype was seen many times. V usage is TRBV5-1 and J usage is TRBJ2-3; 9 bases line up with TRBD2. V lost 4 bases and J lost 2; bases outside the gene matches: 5. This CDR3 spans 15 amino acids. Germline CDR1 SGHRS, CDR2 YFSETQ. The CDR3 DNA sequence: TGCGCCAGCAGCCTGACTAGCGGAATCACAGATACGCAGTATTTT. It yields the protein CASSLTSGITDTQYF.

This chain joins TRBV4-1 and TRBJ2-2; 11 nucleotides match TRBD2. V trimming: 1 base; J trimming: 4 bases; junction bases outside the gene matches: 5. This CDR3 spans 17 amino acids. Germline-derived CDR1 and CDR2 are MGHRA and YSYEKL. The CDR3 sequence is CASSQGTSGGLTGELFF. The DNA for the CDR3 is TGCGCCAGCAGCCAAGGAACTAGCGGGGGCCTCACCGGGGAGCTGTTTTTT.

There are a few counts of this clonotype. The chain joins TRBV7-9 to TRBJ2-1; 7 positions agree with TRBD2. The CDR3 loop spans 17 amino acids. Germline V CDR1 and CDR2: SEHNR, FQNEAQ (reference sequence). The V and J ends lost 1 base and 8 bases, in that order; junction bases with no gene match: 14. In DNA, the CDR3 is TGTGCCAGCAGCTTAGAGGCCCGTCCCGGGGGGATCTATGAGCAGTTCTTC. Translating gives CASSLEARPGGIYEQFF.

In its sample, this clonotype was seen a few times. The chain combines TRBV4-3 with TRBJ1-2; D is ambiguous. The CDR3 length is 15 residues. V gave up 3 bases and J gave up 3 bases, with 14 bases separating them. Germline CDR1 LGHNA, CDR2 YSLEER. CDR3 nucleotides: TGCGCCAGCAGCCATAATAGAGGTAGAGACTATGGCTACACCTTC. Translation gives CASSHNRGRDYGYTF.

The table lists this clonotype with a count of one. A junction end diverges from the germline sequence, so it may reflect a read error. The rearrangement joins TRBV27 to TRBJ2-1, with 8 bases matching TRBD1. The CDR3 has 12 residues. Germline V gene data show CDR1 as MNHEY and CDR2 as SMNVEV (reference sequence). Written as DNA, the CDR3 is TGTGCCAGCAGCAAGTACCCGGGACAGGAAAGCTTC. It yields the protein CASSKYPGQESF.

On this clonotype itself: This may come from a read error, since a much larger clone is one base off. The chain carries TRBV7-6 and TRBJ1-5; D is undetermined. Germline V gene sequence: CDR1 SGHVS, CDR2 FNYEAQ. The CDR3 covers 16 residues. In DNA form, the CDR3 reads TGTACCAGCAGCAGCGGCCCTTGGGATAGCAATCAGCCCCAGCATTTT. This gives the protein CTSSSGPWDSNQPQHF.

This clonotype showed up just a few times. The chain employs TRBV7-6 and TRBJ1-4; no reliable D call. The V end was cut by 1 base, the J end by 4 bases, with 16 bases between. In germline, CDR1 is SGHVS, CDR2 FNYEAQ. The CDR3 runs to 17 residues. Here the CDR3 DNA reads TGTGCCAGCAGCTTAGACGGTTTAGGCCCCGGTAATGAAAAACTGTTTTTT. Protein sequence: CASSLDGLGPGNEKLFF.

To note about this clonotype: Given a much more abundant clone one base away, this may be a read error. The rearrangement links TRBV7-2 to TRBJ2-5; D could derive from TRBD1 or TRBD2 (5 bases each). V lost 2 bases and J 5 bases, leaving 18 bases between the germline ends. The CDR3 extends over 16 amino acids. Germline V gene sequence: CDR1 SGHTA, CDR2 FQGNSA. CDR3 region: CASSLRDHRPEETQYF. CDR3 sequence (DNA): TGTGCCAGCAGCTTAAGGGACCACCGGCCCGAGGAGACCCAGTACTTC.

The V gene is TRBV7-9, the J gene TRBJ1-3, with D unclear. Looked up from germline, CDR1 is SEHNR and CDR2 is FQNEAQ (reference sequence). Trimming pared 5 bases from V and 1 base from J, leaving 6 bases between. The CDR3 extends over 13 amino acids. DNA for the CDR3: TGTGCCAGCAGCCCGATATCTGGAAACACCATATATTTT. It specifies CASSPISGNTIYF.

The chain uses TRBV2 and TRBJ2-2; D call uncertain. Germline V gene lookup returns CDR1 SNHLY and CDR2 FYNNEI. The CDR3 has 13 amino acids. V shed 10 bases and J shed 1 base, with 10 bases lying between them. In nucleotides, the CDR3 is TGTGCCAAGGCCCTTGAGAACACCGGGGAGCTGTTTTTT. Translated: CAKALENTGELFF.

The CDR3 sequence: CASWGPGQGVYEQYF. The DNA for the CDR3 is TGTGCCAGCTGGGGGCCGGGACAGGGTGTCTACGAGCAGTACTTC. The chain combines TRBV27 with TRBJ2-7, with 9 bases that match TRBD1. The CDR3 spans 15 residues. Trimming at V came to 8 bases and at J to 3 bases, leaving 11 bases not matched to a gene. CDR1 and CDR2 from the germline V gene are MNHEY and SMNVEV (reference sequence).

This clonotype has ten or more counts. The chain recombines TRBV6-2 or TRBV6-3 with TRBJ2-1, with D hard to call. The germline V gene has CDR1 MNHEY and CDR2 SVGEGT. The CDR3 runs 16 residues. V shed 0 bases and J shed 3 bases, with 12 bases lying between them. CDR3 bases: TGTGCCAGCAGTTACTCGAGCCGGCAGGACTACAATGAGCAGTTCTTC. It translates to CASSYSSRQDYNEQFF.

The rearrangement joins TRBV19 to TRBJ1-4; D call uncertain. The germline V gene has CDR1 LNHDA and CDR2 SQIVND (reference sequence). Trimming took 6 bases from V and 8 from J, leaving 19 bases between them. The CDR3 extends over 15 amino acids. The CDR3 protein is CASSELDNGEEKLFF. In nucleotides, the CDR3 is TGTGCCAGTAGCGAATTAGACAACGGGGAAGAAAAACTGTTTTTT.

The chain recombines TRBV29-1 with TRBJ2-7, with a tentative D call TRBD1 (5 bases). V was clipped by 0 bases and J by 3 bases, with 9 bases between them. CDR1 and CDR2 (germline): SQVTM, ANQGSEA. The CDR3 loop spans 13 amino acids. The CDR3 here is CSVEEAGNYEQYF. The CDR3 DNA reads as TGCAGCGTTGAAGAGGCAGGGAACTACGAGCAGTACTTC.

This clonotype appeared once. The genes are TRBV5-5 and TRBJ2-2; TRBD1 aligns across 12 bases. The V gene's germline CDR1 is SGHKS and CDR2 YYEKEE (reference sequence). The CDR3 is made up of 19 amino acids. The ends lost 4 bases at V and 4 bases at J; junction bases unmatched: 14. The CDR3 spells CASSPPGQGAWFGTGELFF. In DNA, the CDR3 is TGTGCCAGCAGCCCTCCGGGACAGGGGGCTTGGTTTGGCACCGGGGAGCTGTTTTTT. The whole variable domain, remainder taken from reference TRBV5-5 and TRBJ2-2, is DAGVTQSPTHLIKTRGQQVTLRCSPISGHKSVSWYQQVLGQGPQFIFQYYEKEERGRGNFPDRFSARQFPNYSSELNVNALLLGDSALYLCASSPPGQGAWFGTGELFFGEGSRLTVL.

This chain uses TRBV7-9 with TRBJ2-5; tentative D call: TRBD1 (6 bases). The CDR3 extends over 16 amino acids. Trimming took off 1 base at V and 4 bases at J, with 16 bases between the two ends. Germline CDR1 is SEHNR and CDR2 is FQNEAQ (reference sequence). The CDR3 loop reads CASSLVGHNVGETQYF. The DNA of the CDR3 is TGTGCCAGCAGCTTAGTGGGACATAACGTAGGAGAGACCCAGTACTTC.

Only a few counts were recorded for this clonotype. The gene calls are TRBV19 and TRBJ2-2, with D unresolved. V shed 10 bases and J shed 1 base, with 13 bases lying between them. Germline CDR1 is LNHDA and CDR2 is SQIVND (reference sequence). The CDR3 runs to 14 residues. The CDR3 loop reads CATSTWMNTGELFF. The CDR3 DNA follows: TGTGCCACCTCGACATGGATGAACACCGGGGAGCTGTTTTTT.